This T cell receptor beta chain was captured in a study of Ad26.COV2.S vaccination and SARS-CoV-2 variants (dated by TCRdb to the early 2020s). As for the study more broadly: Donors in the vaccine arm were drawn from COV1001, a multicentre, randomized, double-blind, placebo-controlled phase I-IIa trial testing Ad26.COV2.S in healthy adults. Ad26.COV2.S was administered intramuscularly at a dose of 5x10^10 or 1x10^11 viral particles, either as one shot or as two shots given 56 days apart. The specificity and breadth of SARS-CoV-2-reactive T cell receptors after Ad26.COV2.S vaccination were assessed by TCRbeta repertoire sequencing. A total of roughly 30 samples were included in the TCR-sequenced set, comprising around 19 Ad26.COV2.S vaccine recipients, 5 placebo recipients and 8 SARS-CoV-2 convalescent individuals. Trial participants were randomized into five groups of five, in which low-dose or high-dose Ad26.COV2.S was given once or twice, or placebo was given on both occasions. Investigators remained blinded to trial group allocation during experiments and outcome assessment. Findings and caveats that apply to the study as a whole: Compared with placebo recipients, Ad26.COV2.S recipients showed higher spike-specific TCR breadth (P = 0.0014). The study was not powered to compare responses between vaccine doses or regimens. The authors noted that the TCR breadth and depth analyses may have underestimated total T cell responses. After vaccination, spike-specific CD8+ and CD4+ T cell responses were reported to show substantial breadth. Vaccine and placebo recipients had comparable non-spike TCR breadth, which fits with the vaccine containing only spike.

TCRbeta CDR3 regions were sequenced with the immunoSEQ Assay. After extraction, genomic DNA underwent amplification by bias-controlled multiplex PCR, followed by high-throughput sequencing. As for the authors' bioinformatics: To quantify the absolute abundance of each unique TCRbeta CDR3 region, sequences were collapsed and filtered. T cell fraction was estimated by normalization of TCRbeta template counts to usable DNA, with usable DNA being measured through amplification of reference genes present in all nucleated cells. Repertoire TCRs were annotated as SARS-CoV-2-specific when V gene, CDR3 amino acid sequence and J gene were exactly matched to a known reactive TCR set. The reference SARS-CoV-2 TCR set came from MIRA and was filtered for enrichment in COVID-19-positive ImmuneCODE repertoires, removing public or cross-reactive TCRs. Based on the MIRA antigens, annotated TCRs were further analysed at the level of specific ORF or position within ORF. Breadth was defined as the number of annotated unique rearrangements divided by the total number of unique productive rearrangements, and depth was defined as the summed frequency of the annotated unique rearrangements. TCR breadth was compared between groups using two-sided Wilcoxon rank-sum tests. TCRdb mirrors the immuneACCESS table, restricted to in-frame sequences. Some clones are absent from its copies; in checked studies, under half trace to an unresolved V gene, and the reason for the others is unknown. That table is the source of V, J and clone size, and D and trimming were worked out from the DNA. The sample yields 440,000 or so clones; about 90% were counted once. The ten largest account for roughly 4% of the sample.

Sample treatment or condition, as interpreted from the label and publication: roughly 18 received Ad26.COV2.S at low or high dose, single or two shots; about 5 received placebo; per-sample allocation not given. Repertoires of vaccine and placebo recipients were sequenced from samples taken on day 63 after the first injection. Between 29 July and 7 August 2020, Cohort 1b enrolled some 25 adults aged 18-55 years at one site in Boston, USA. As a vaccine, Ad26.COV2.S was a replication-incompetent adenovirus type 26 vector that expressed a prefusion-stabilized SARS-CoV-2 spike protein derived from the original Wuhan strain. A remark on this clone: This clone's antigen is unknown. Base qualities are missing; no much larger clone stands one base away.

The CDR3 goes from the cysteine to the phenylalanine over 15 residues. The DNA shown is the 45-base CDR3, in frame from base 1. V is pared back by 7 bases and J by 7 bases, with 20 bases lying between the germline termini. The input for sequencing was peripheral blood, taken in a trial of Ad26.COV2.S vaccine versus placebo. The clonotype comes from a person aged 18 to 59 who received the Ad26.COV2.S COVID-19 vaccine or a placebo. The chain joins TRBV5-7 to TRBJ1-4, with TRBD1 perhaps the D gene, on 6 matching bases. TRBV5-7 is an open reading frame, and its role is uncertain. For the CDR3, the sequence is CASPGGFGAPEKLFF. The nucleotides are TGTGCCAGCCCCGGGGGCTTCGGGGCCCCTGAAAAACTGTTTTTT.